These 5 T cell receptor beta chains were sequenced from one sample in a study of blood T cell repertoires in COVID-19. The repertoire was sequenced with immunoSEQ multiplex PCR; TCRdb's copy has only in-frame clones and lacks some. Of 150,000 or so clones detected, 88% appear once; the ten largest clones hold approximately 10%. Sample: peripheral blood. The origin of the receptors is a middle-aged man with acute or convalescent COVID-19.

The genes are TRBV2 and TRBJ1-2; no reliable D call. Per germline, CDR1 SNHLY and CDR2 FYNNEI. The CDR3 totals 15 residues. V lost 0 bases and J lost 5, with 13 bases in between. For the CDR3, the DNA is TGTGCCAGCAGTGAAGCGCGTGGAGGGTTTTATGGCTACACCTTC. It translates to CASSEARGGFYGYTF.

The rearrangement links TRBV10-3 to TRBJ2-2, with D maybe TRBD1 (5 bases). This CDR3 is built from 16 residues. Trimming took 4 bases from V and 0 from J, leaving 12 bases between them. The germline V gene has CDR1 ENHRY and CDR2 SYGVKD. This chain's CDR3 is CAISGPAGTNTGELFF. For the CDR3, the DNA is TGTGCCATCAGTGGACCGGCAGGGACGAACACCGGGGAGCTGTTTTTT.

The CDR3 sequence: CASSPRTGGYGYTF. CDR3 nucleotide sequence: TGTGCCAGCAGCCCAAGGACAGGAGGGTATGGCTACACCTTC. V usage is TRBV6-5 and J usage is TRBJ1-2, with 7 nucleotides matching TRBD1. V shed 6 bases and J 5 bases; nucleotides not matched to a gene: 9. The CDR3 consists of 14 residues. Germline V gene data show CDR1 as MNHEY and CDR2 as SVGAGI.

The rearrangement joins TRBV3-1 (or the pseudogene TRBV3-2) to TRBJ1-1; a possible D gene is TRBD1 (5 bases). The CDR3 covers 14 residues. Trimming pared 4 bases from V and 2 bases from J, leaving 11 bases between. CDR1 and CDR2 from the germline V gene are LGHDT and YNNKEL (reference sequence). The CDR3 loop is CASSPSQGNTEAFF. The CDR3 DNA reads as TGTGCCAGCAGCCCCTCCCAGGGAAACACTGAAGCTTTCTTT.

The chain couples TRBV29-1 to TRBJ1-1, with 8 bases identical to TRBD1. V shed 6 bases, J shed 4 bases, and the junction held 4 bases outside the gene matches. CDR1 is SQVTM, CDR2 ANQGSEA, per germline. CDR3 length: 12 amino acids. CDR3 in amino acids: CSVEQGGTEAFF. The CDR3 DNA reads TGCAGCGTGGAACAGGGGGGCACTGAAGCTTTCTTT.